A single sample gave rise to the 29 T cell receptor beta chains below, sequenced in a study of shared clonotypes between healthy human individuals. Using immunoSEQ multiplex PCR, the repertoire was profiled, and TCRdb retains in-frame clones only, with some absent. The data hold some 2 million clones, with approximately 94% observed a single time. CD45RO-negative cells were positively selected for CCR7, leaving out terminally differentiated effector memory CD45RA+ cells. The material sequenced was naive CD8+ T cells sorted from blood. The receptors shown here come from a man between 18 and 35 years old in good health.

This clone is a singleton in its sample. The chain recombines TRBV11-2 with TRBJ2-7, with D possibly TRBD1 on 5 matching bases. V shed 1 base and J shed 0 bases, with 10 bases lying between them. The CDR3 length is 15 residues. Germline assignment: CDR1 SGHAT and CDR2 FQNNGV. CDR3 residues: CASSLGAGYSYEQYF. The CDR3 bases are TGTGCCAGCAGCTTAGGGGCAGGGTACTCCTACGAGCAGTACTTC.

The chain recombines TRBV29-1 with TRBJ2-2, with 8 bases identical to TRBD2. Germline V gene lookup returns CDR1 SQVTM and CDR2 ANQGSEA. The CDR3 totals 14 residues. The V and J ends lost 4 bases and 6 bases, in that order; junction bases with no gene match: 7. CDR3 protein: CSVAGTSGPGELFF. Here the CDR3 DNA reads TGCAGCGTTGCCGGGACTAGTGGGCCCGGGGAGCTGTTTTTT.

This chain uses TRBV27 with TRBJ1-1; 7 nucleotides align to TRBD1. The CDR3 consists of 14 residues. The germline V gene encodes CDR1 MNHEY and CDR2 SMNVEV (reference sequence). V trimming: 8 bases; J trimming: 0 bases; junction bases outside the gene matches: 6. This CDR3 reads CASQDRFMNTEAFF. CDR3 DNA sequence: TGTGCCAGCCAGGACAGGTTCATGAACACTGAAGCTTTCTTT.

The chain is built from TRBV7-9 and TRBJ2-5, with a weak D call TRBD2 (6 bases). Per the germline V gene, CDR1 is SEHNR and CDR2 is FQNEAQ (reference sequence). V was cut by 6 bases and J by 1 base, with 12 bases left in between. The CDR3 runs 14 residues. The CDR3 region has the DNA TGTGCCAGCAGTCAGGCGGGGATCCAAGAGACCCAGTACTTC. Translation: CASSQAGIQETQYF.

This sequence joins TRBV5-6 and TRBJ1-1; possibly TRBD1 for D (5 bases). Between the trimmed V and J ends, which lost 7 bases and 6 bases, there was a span of 16 bases. CDR1 and CDR2 (germline): SGHDT, YYEEEE. This CDR3 has 13 residues. The CDR3 DNA sequence: TGTGCCAGCGGAACAGGATCCCCCGCTGAAGCTTTCTTT. It is translated as CASGTGSPAEAFF.

The chain is built from TRBV27 and TRBJ1-1; perhaps TRBD1 as D (5 bases). V dropped 1 base and J dropped 4 bases, with 13 bases sitting between them. The CDR3 is 15 residues long. Germline CDR1 MNHEY, CDR2 SMNVEV (reference sequence). The CDR3 loop reads CASSLLGVEGTEAFF. The CDR3 nucleotides read TGTGCCAGCAGTTTATTGGGGGTTGAGGGCACTGAAGCTTTCTTT.

This chain uses TRBV7-2 with TRBJ1-2, with 8 positions matching TRBD1. V trimming: 3 bases; J trimming: 6 bases; junction bases outside the gene matches: 6. Germline values: CDR1 SGHTA, CDR2 FQGNSA. This CDR3 comprises 14 residues. In DNA, the CDR3 is TGTGCCAGCAGCTTTTTGCAGGGGGCGGATGGCTACACCTTC. Its protein product is CASSFLQGADGYTF.

The CDR3 spells CASSTPGQNYEQYF. As DNA, the CDR3 is TGCGCCAGCAGCACTCCGGGACAGAACTACGAGCAGTACTTC. This rearrangement joins TRBV4-1 to TRBJ2-7, with 7 bases aligning to TRBD1. The CDR3 covers 14 residues. Germline CDR1 reads MGHRA; CDR2 reads YSYEKL. V shed 5 bases and J 3 bases; nucleotides not matched to a gene: 7.

The rearrangement uses TRBV5-1 and TRBJ2-7, with a possible D match to TRBD2 (5 bases). This CDR3 is built from 15 residues. In germline, CDR1 is SGHRS, CDR2 YFSETQ. The V end lost 1 base, the J end lost 3 bases, and 14 bases lay between the germline ends. CDR3 protein: CASSLQEGPNYEQYF. In DNA, the CDR3 is TGCGCCAGCAGCTTGCAAGAGGGTCCAAACTACGAGCAGTACTTC.

This sequence joins TRBV28 and TRBJ2-5; TRBD2 agrees at 8 bases. J gave up 1 base and V 1 base, and 2 bases lay outside the gene matches. CDR1 is MDHEN and CDR2 is SYDVKM in the germline V gene. CDR3 length: 15 residues. CDR3 coding DNA: TGTGCCAGCAGTTTATCAAGCGGGAGCCAAGAGACCCAGTACTTC. It is translated as CASSLSSGSQETQYF.

As for this clone: Other DNA sequences in this specimen translate into the identical CDR3. The chain recombines TRBV4-1 with TRBJ2-3; 8 bases match TRBD1. This CDR3 is built from 15 residues. Germline-derived CDR1 and CDR2 are MGHRA and YSYEKL. V was clipped by 3 bases and J by 6 bases; unmatched bases: 8. The CDR3 DNA follows: TGCGCCAGCAGCCACCCCGGACAGGGTACGGATACGCAGTATTTT. This translates into CASSHPGQGTDTQYF.

Of note for this clone: Additional DNA sequences in this sample encode the identical CDR3. CDR3 nucleotide sequence: TGCGCCAGCAGCCTCCGGACTAGCGGTAGGGAGACCCAGTACTTC. Translating it yields CASSLRTSGRETQYF. The chain links TRBV4-1 to TRBJ2-5; 10 bases are a match to TRBD2. V was pared by 4 bases and J by 5 bases, with 7 bases of the junction left unmatched. CDR3 length equals 15 residues. Germline assignment: CDR1 MGHRA and CDR2 YSYEKL.

The V and J genes are TRBV7-9 and TRBJ2-7, with D tentatively TRBD1 or TRBD2 (5 bases each). Germline CDR1 SEHNR, CDR2 FQNEAQ (reference sequence). The CDR3 is made up of 15 amino acids. With 4 bases removed from V and 4 bases from J, the gap between germline ends came to 17 bases. In nucleotides, the CDR3 is TGTGCCAGCAGCTCCCTGGAGGCAGGGCGGTACGAGCAGTACTTC. Residues: CASSSLEAGRYEQYF.

The genes are TRBV13 and TRBJ2-3, with D perhaps matching TRBD2 (5 bases). Trimming took off 2 bases at V and 3 bases at J, with 9 bases between the two ends. The CDR3 length is 14 residues. The germline V gene has CDR1 PRHDT and CDR2 FYEKMQ (reference sequence). Here the CDR3 DNA reads TGTGCCAGCAGCTTAAATGGGGAGACAGATACGCAGTATTTT. This codes for CASSLNGETDTQYF. The whole variable domain, filled in from reference TRBV13 and TRBJ2-3, reads AAGVIQSPRHLIKEKRETATLKCYPIPRHDTVYWYQQGPGQDPQFLISFYEKMQSDKGSIPDRFSAQQFSDYHSELNMSSLELGDSALYFCASSLNGETDTQYFGPGTRLTVL.

V usage is TRBV5-6 and J usage is TRBJ2-7; the match to TRBD1 covers 8 bases. Germline CDR1 SGHDT, CDR2 YYEEEE. Trimming at V came to 5 bases and at J to 5 bases, leaving 9 bases not matched to a gene. This CDR3 region has 14 residues. CDR3 sequence: CASSPQGAVNEQYF. The CDR3 DNA reads as TGTGCCAGCAGTCCCCAGGGGGCAGTAAACGAGCAGTACTTC.

V and J are TRBV11-3 and TRBJ2-7; a weak D match, TRBD2 (6 bases). This CDR3 region has 13 residues. V was pared by 5 bases and J by 11 bases, with 19 bases between. Germline V lookup: CDR1 SGHNT, CDR2 YENEEA. CDR3 nucleotide sequence: TGTGCCAGCAGCCTCGGGACTGGGACGCCGAAGTACTTC. Its translation is CASSLGTGTPKYF.

The chain uses TRBV13 and TRBJ2-7, with 11 bases matching TRBD1. V gave up 5 bases and J gave up 3 bases; unmatched junction bases: 9. There are 16 residues in the CDR3. Germline lookup yields CDR1 PRHDT and CDR2 FYEKMQ (reference sequence). The DNA for the CDR3 is TGTGCCAGCAGCAGCGGACAGGGGGCCAGGGGCTACGAGCAGTACTTC. It codes for CASSSGQGARGYEQYF. The full variable domain, its missing parts supplied by reference TRBV13 and TRBJ2-7, is AAGVIQSPRHLIKEKRETATLKCYPIPRHDTVYWYQQGPGQDPQFLISFYEKMQSDKGSIPDRFSAQQFSDYHSELNMSSLELGDSALYFCASSSGQGARGYEQYFGPGTRLTVT.

V and J are TRBV7-8 and TRBJ2-7, with TRBD1 matching 8 bases. CDR1 SGHVS and CDR2 FQNEAQ come from the germline V gene. This CDR3 comprises 16 residues. With 1 base clipped from V and 3 bases from J, the junction kept 8 bases outside the gene matches. The CDR3 DNA follows: TGTGCCAGCAGCTTAGGAGAAGACAGGGGAGGCTACGAGCAGTACTTC. Translation: CASSLGEDRGGYEQYF.

J is TRBJ1-2 and V is TRBV4-3; unclear D gene. Trimming shortened V by 1 base and J by 8 bases, and 14 bases separated the two germline ends. CDR1 and CDR2 (germline): LGHNA, YSLEER. The CDR3 runs to 14 residues. The CDR3 loop is CASSQVGSDRGYTF. DNA of the CDR3: TGCGCCAGCAGCCAAGTCGGCTCCGATCGAGGCTACACCTTC.

V gene TRBV28 combines with J gene TRBJ2-7; D call uncertain. The ends were cut back, 1 base at V and 7 bases at J, with 14 bases in the middle. CDR1 MDHEN and CDR2 SYDVKM come from the germline V gene. The CDR3 loop spans 14 amino acids. The CDR3 region has the DNA TGTGCCAGCAGTTTATTACGAGCCTTGGGAGAGCAGTACTTC. Its translation: CASSLLRALGEQYF. Supplemented by reference TRBV28 and TRBJ2-7, the full variable domain reads DVKVTQSSRYLVKRTGEKVFLECVQDMDHENMFWYRQDPGLGLRLIYFSYDVKMKEKGDIPEGYSVSREKKERFSLILESASTNQTSMYLCASSLLRALGEQYFGPGTRLTVT.

As for this clone: The sample contains more than one DNA sequence encoding this CDR3. V usage is TRBV4-3 and J usage is TRBJ2-1; a weak D match, TRBD2 (5 bases). Trimming took 1 base from V and 0 from J, leaving 10 bases between them. Germline CDR1 is LGHNA and CDR2 is YSLEER. The CDR3 consists of 16 residues. The CDR3 reads CASSQVSGSSYNEQFF. The DNA of the CDR3 is TGCGCCAGCAGCCAAGTTTCTGGGAGCTCCTACAATGAGCAGTTCTTC.

The rearrangement uses TRBV7-2 and TRBJ2-7; no firm D call. The V end was cut by 4 bases, the J end by 7 bases, with 11 bases between. Germline-derived CDR1 and CDR2 are SGHTA and FQGNSA. This CDR3 is 12 amino acids long. In DNA form, the CDR3 reads TGTGCCAGCAGCTCTCTAGTCTGGGAGCAGTACTTC. Residues: CASSSLVWEQYF. Together with reference TRBV7-2 and TRBJ2-7, the CDR3 gives the full variable domain: GAGVSQSPSNKVTEKGKDVELRCDPISGHTALYWYRQSLGQGLEFLIYFQGNSAPDKSGLPSDRFSAERTGGSVSTLTIQRTQQEDSAVYLCASSSLVWEQYFGPGTRLTVT.

Remarks on this clone: Other DNA sequences in this specimen translate into the identical CDR3. The V and J genes are TRBV7-9 and TRBJ2-7, with D unresolved. V was shortened by 0 bases and J by 3 bases, with 6 bases between the two germline ends. Germline V CDR1 and CDR2: SEHNR, FQNEAQ (reference sequence). The CDR3 runs to 13 residues. CDR3 residues: CASSLAPGYEQYF. CDR3 sequence (DNA): TGTGCCAGCAGCTTAGCACCGGGCTACGAGCAGTACTTC.

CDR3 nucleotides: TGTGCCAGCAGCCCATTAGCGGGTCCTCAAGAGACCCAGTACTTC. As protein: CASSPLAGPQETQYF. The rearrangement joins TRBV7-9 to TRBJ2-5; 7 nucleotides match TRBD2. The CDR3 is made up of 15 amino acids. Trimming at V came to 5 bases and at J to 2 bases, leaving 8 bases not matched to a gene. Germline V gene data show CDR1 as SEHNR and CDR2 as FQNEAQ (reference sequence).

This chain uses TRBV5-4 with TRBJ1-1, with D possibly matching TRBD1 (6 bases). This CDR3 spans 14 amino acids. Germline CDR1 is SGHNT and CDR2 is YYREEE (reference sequence). V gave up 4 bases and J gave up 6 bases, with 16 bases separating them. CDR3 DNA: TGTGCCAGCAGCGAACAGGGTGGGTTACCTGAAGCTTTCTTT. As protein: CASSEQGGLPEAFF.

The CDR3 DNA sequence: TGTGCCAGCACCCTCAGGGGGGGCGCCTATGGCTACACCTTC. Amino acids: CASTLRGGAYGYTF. J is TRBJ1-2 and V is TRBV28, with TRBD1 matching 7 bases. This CDR3 is 14 amino acids long. With V trimmed by 7 bases and J by 4 bases, 9 bases remained unmatched. CDR1 MDHEN and CDR2 SYDVKM come from the germline V gene.

The chain carries TRBV6-9 and TRBJ1-4; a weak D match, TRBD1 (6 bases). The CDR3 loop spans 14 amino acids. In germline, CDR1 is MNHGY, CDR2 SVAAGI. The ends were cut back, 10 bases at V and 4 bases at J, with 16 bases in the middle. CDR3 DNA: TGTGCCATCAAGGGGGAGGGTTTTAATGAAAAACTGTTTTTT. As protein: CAIKGEGFNEKLFF.

A note on this clone: This same CDR3 is encoded by further DNA sequences in the sample. The V and J genes are TRBV7-2 and TRBJ2-7, with D possibly matching TRBD2 (6 bases). There are 13 residues in the CDR3. CDR1 is SGHTA, CDR2 FQGNSA, per germline. Trimming removed 2 bases from V and 2 bases from J, with 7 bases in between. CDR3 DNA: TGTGCCAGCAGCTTAAGACTAGCCTACGAGCAGTACTTC. This sequence encodes CASSLRLAYEQYF.

The chain recombines TRBV5-4 with TRBJ1-1; 7 bases line up with TRBD1. Germline values: CDR1 SGHNT, CDR2 YYREEE (reference sequence). The length of the CDR3 is 13 residues. V shed 4 bases and J 5 bases; nucleotides not matched to a gene: 5. The CDR3: CASSGTAETEAFF. The CDR3 nucleotides read TGTGCCAGCAGCGGGACAGCCGAAACTGAAGCTTTCTTT.